This T cell receptor (beta chain) was retrieved from a study of cytomegalovirus exposure and HLA in healthy donors. Study outcomes and limitations: Common viral pathogens (according to a later analysis) appeared linked to several of the most significant clusters. It was taken for granted in presence/absence analyses that sequencing depth across donors was roughly uniform.

13 Jbeta primers and 60 Vbeta primers were used for the PCR. Here immunoSEQ multiplex PCR was the method, and the copy in TCRdb shows in-frame clones only, minus some. The data show 100,000 to 150,000 clones, with over 70% seen just once and approximately 4% held by the top ten. Notes on this clone: Its antigen is still unknown.

The CDR3 length is 14 residues. Germline values: CDR1 MNHEY, CDR2 SVGAGI. The ends lost 5 bases at V and 0 bases at J; junction bases unmatched: 3. The source material was PBMCs. This receptor was obtained from a man younger than 30 in good health and CMV-seropositive. The chain carries TRBV6-5 and TRBJ1-2, with 7 bases that match TRBD1. CDR3 DNA sequence: TGTGCCAGCAGTACAGGGGCTGCTAACTATGGCTACACCTTC. Residues: CASSTGAANYGYTF.